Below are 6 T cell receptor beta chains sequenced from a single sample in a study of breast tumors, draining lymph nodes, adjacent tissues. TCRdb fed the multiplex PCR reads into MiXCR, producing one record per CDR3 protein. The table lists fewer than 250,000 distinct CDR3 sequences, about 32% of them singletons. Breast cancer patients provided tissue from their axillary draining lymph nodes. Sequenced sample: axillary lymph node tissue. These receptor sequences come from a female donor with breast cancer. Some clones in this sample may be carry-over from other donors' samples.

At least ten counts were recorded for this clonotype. The CDR3 spells CASSSNSPIPRNTIYF. CDR3 in DNA: TGTGCCAGCAGCTCTAACTCCCCCATTCCGCGAAACACCATATATTTT. This chain links TRBV12-3 or TRBV12-4 with TRBJ1-3; no clear D gene. The CDR3 is made up of 16 amino acids. V dropped 6 bases and J dropped 5 bases, with 20 bases sitting between them.

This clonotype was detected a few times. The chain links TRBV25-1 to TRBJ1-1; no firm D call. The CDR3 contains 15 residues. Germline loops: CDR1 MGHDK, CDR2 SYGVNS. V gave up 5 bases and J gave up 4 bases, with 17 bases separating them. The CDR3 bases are TGTGCCAGCAGTACCCGGGCCGAATGGGGCACTGAAGCTTTCTTT. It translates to CASSTRAEWGTEAFF.

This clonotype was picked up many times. DNA for the CDR3: TGCGCCAGCAGCTTGGCCCCGAGCAAGAATGAAAAACTGTTTTTT. It specifies CASSLAPSKNEKLFF. The chain joins TRBV5-1 to TRBJ1-4; the D is unclear. Looked up from germline, CDR1 is SGHRS and CDR2 is YFSETQ. V lost 0 bases and J lost 5, with 11 bases in between. CDR3 length equals 15 residues. The variable domain in full, with the rest retrieved from reference TRBV5-1 and TRBJ1-4, is KAGVTQTPRYLIKTRGQQVTLSCSPISGHRSVSWYQQTPGQGLQFLFEYFSETQRNKGNFPGRFSGRQFSNSRSEMNVSTLELGDSALYLCASSLAPSKNEKLFFGSGTQLSVL.

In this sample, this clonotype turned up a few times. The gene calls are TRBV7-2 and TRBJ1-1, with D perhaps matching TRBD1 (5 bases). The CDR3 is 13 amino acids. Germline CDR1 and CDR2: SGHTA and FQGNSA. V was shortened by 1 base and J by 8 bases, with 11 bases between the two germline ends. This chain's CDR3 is CASSLEVAGEAFF. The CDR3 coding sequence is TGTGCCAGCAGCTTAGAGGTGGCAGGGGAAGCTTTCTTT.

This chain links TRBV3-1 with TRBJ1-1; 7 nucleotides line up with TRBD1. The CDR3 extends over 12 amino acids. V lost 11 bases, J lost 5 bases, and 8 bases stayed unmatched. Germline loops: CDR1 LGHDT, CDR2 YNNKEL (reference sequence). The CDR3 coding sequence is TGTGCCTGCAAGGGGGCAAGGACTGAAGCTTTCTTT. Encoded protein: CACKGARTEAFF. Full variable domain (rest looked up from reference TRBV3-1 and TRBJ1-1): DTAVSQTPKYLVTQMGNDKSIKCEQNLGHDTMYWYKQDSKKFLKIMFSYNNKELIINETVPNRFSPKSPDKAHLNLHINSLELGDSAVYFCACKGARTEAFFGQGTRLTVV.

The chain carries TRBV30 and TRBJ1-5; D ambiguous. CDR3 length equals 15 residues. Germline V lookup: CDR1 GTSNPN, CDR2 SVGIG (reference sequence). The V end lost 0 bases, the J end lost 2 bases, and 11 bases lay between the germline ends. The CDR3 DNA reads TGTGCCTGGAGTGTCCTGGGAACGGGCAATCAGCCCCAGCATTTT. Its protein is CAWSVLGTGNQPQHF.